This T cell receptor (beta chain) was found in a study of identifying expanded T cells in peripheral blood. Broader study findings: Roughly 1.2 clones differed between technical replicates, versus approximately 17 and 20 over time.

Assay: immunoSEQ multiplex PCR; the TCRdb copy retains only in-frame clones and omits some. Found here are tens of thousands of clones, over 80% of them singletons; the top ten hold 20%. Regarding this clone: Its antigen is not identified.

This CDR3 is built from 13 residues. The germline gives CDR1 MDHEN, CDR2 SYDVKM. Trimming left V 5 bases short and J 4 bases short, with 10 bases between. V gene TRBV28 combines with J gene TRBJ2-3, with D perhaps being TRBD1 or TRBD2 (5 bases each). The receptor comes from a person aged 18-70 years in good health. The sequencing sample was made of blood. The CDR3 coding sequence is TGTGCCAGCAGTCCGGGGACGGCAGATACGCAGTATTTT. Encoded protein: CASSPGTADTQYF.